This T cell receptor beta chain was captured in a study of blood T cell repertoires in COVID-19. The repertoire was sequenced with immunoSEQ multiplex PCR; TCRdb's copy has only in-frame clones and lacks some. The table lists tens of thousands of clones, around 86% of them singletons. This CDR3 comprises 15 residues. The V gene's germline CDR1 is SGHTA and CDR2 FQGTGA. Trimming cost V 5 bases and J 1 base, with 14 bases left between them. This clone was detected once. The chain couples TRBV7-3 to TRBJ2-5; perhaps TRBD2 as D (7 bases). This sequence originates from a woman of 80 years or more with acute or convalescent COVID-19. The sequencing sample was made of peripheral blood. CDR3 sequence reads: CASSQQGGGQETQYF. CDR3 coding DNA: TGTGCCAGCAGCCAACAGGGAGGGGGCCAAGAGACCCAGTACTTC.